This T cell receptor (beta chain) appears in the sequencing data of a study of blood T cell repertoires in COVID-19. The assay was immunoSEQ multiplex PCR, and TCRdb's table has in-frame clones only and misses some. The table shows fewer than 200,000 clones, with around 82% occurring only once. The CDR3 length is 14 residues. In germline, CDR1 is SGHRS, CDR2 YFSETQ. The trim removed 4 bases at V and 1 base at J, leaving 3 bases unmatched. Sequences were obtained from peripheral blood. This receptor was obtained from an elderly woman with acute or convalescent COVID-19. The chain has TRBV5-1 and TRBJ1-1; 8 bases map to TRBD1. CDR3 amino acids: CASSQDRGNTEAFF. CDR3 DNA sequence: TGCGCCAGCAGCCAAGACAGGGGGAACACTGAAGCTTTCTTT.